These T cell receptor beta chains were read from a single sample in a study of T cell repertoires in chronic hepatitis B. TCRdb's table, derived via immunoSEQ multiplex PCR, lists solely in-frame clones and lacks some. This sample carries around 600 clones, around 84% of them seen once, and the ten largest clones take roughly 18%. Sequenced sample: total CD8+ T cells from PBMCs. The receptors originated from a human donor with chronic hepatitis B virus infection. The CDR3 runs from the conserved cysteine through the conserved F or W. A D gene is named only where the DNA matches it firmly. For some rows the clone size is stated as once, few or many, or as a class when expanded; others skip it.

CDR3aa: CASSKSQVNTGELFF
CDR3nt: TGTGCCAGCAGCAAGAGTCAGGTAAACACCGGGGAGCTGTTTTTT
j_gene: TRBJ2-2
v_gene: TRBV21-1
d_gene: NA
abundance: NA

CDR3aa: CASSPLGTGGDEQFF
CDR3nt: TGCGCCAGCAGCCCTTTGGGGACGGGGGGAGATGAGCAGTTCTTC
j_gene: TRBJ2-1
v_gene: TRBV4-1
d_gene: TRBD2
abundance: few

CDR3aa: CASSADRESIYEQYF
CDR3nt: TGTGCCAGCAGCGCCGACAGGGAATCCATTTACGAGCAGTACTTC
j_gene: TRBJ2-7
v_gene: TRBV5-4
d_gene: TRBD1
abundance: NA

CDR3aa: CASSRDRGTEAFF
CDR3nt: TGTGCCAGCAGCCGGGACAGGGGTACTGAAGCTTTCTTT
j_gene: TRBJ1-1
v_gene: TRBV7-9
d_gene: TRBD1
abundance: NA

CDR3aa: CASSPGASGRDTQYF
CDR3nt: TGTGCCAGCAGCCCCGGGGCTAGCGGCCGAGATACGCAGTATTTT
j_gene: TRBJ2-3
v_gene: TRBV4-2
d_gene: TRBD2
abundance: NA

CDR3aa: CALEGGYEQYF
CDR3nt: TGTGCCCTCGAGGGAGGTTACGAGCAGTACTTC
j_gene: TRBJ2-7
v_gene: TRBV30
d_gene: NA
abundance: once

CDR3aa: CASSPRTSGYQETQYF
CDR3nt: TGCGCCAGCAGCCCCAGGACTAGCGGATACCAAGAGACCCAGTACTTC
j_gene: TRBJ2-5
v_gene: TRBV4-1
d_gene: TRBD2
abundance: NA

CDR3aa: CASSMLVAGGSTYEQYF
CDR3nt: TGTGCCAGTAGTATGTTGGTAGCGGGAGGATCAACCTACGAGCAGTACTTC
j_gene: TRBJ2-7
v_gene: TRBV19
d_gene: TRBD2
abundance: NA

CDR3aa: CASSPATSGRAFDTQYF
CDR3nt: TGTGCCAGCAGTCCCGCGACTAGCGGGAGGGCGTTTGATACGCAGTATTTT
j_gene: TRBJ2-3
v_gene: TRBV27
d_gene: TRBD2
abundance: NA

CDR3aa: CASSETGQGTEAFF
CDR3nt: TGTGCCAGCAGTGAAACCGGACAGGGCACTGAAGCTTTCTTT
j_gene: TRBJ1-1
v_gene: TRBV2
d_gene: TRBD1
abundance: NA

CDR3aa: CASSLSAGENNEQFF
CDR3nt: TGTGCCAGCTCACTTTCTGCGGGAGAGAACAATGAGCAGTTCTTC
j_gene: TRBJ2-1
v_gene: TRBV18
d_gene: TRBD2
abundance: NA

CDR3aa: CASSDLAGPEGTQYF
CDR3nt: TGTGCCAGCAGCGATCTAGCGGGGCCGGAGGGGACCCAGTACTTC
j_gene: TRBJ2-5
v_gene: TRBV25-1
d_gene: TRBD2
abundance: few

CDR3aa: CSALDGYEQYF
CDR3nt: TGCAGTGCCCTGGACGGCTACGAGCAGTACTTC
j_gene: TRBJ2-7
v_gene: TRBV20-1
d_gene: NA
abundance: NA

CDR3aa: CASSDRLAGAYEQYF
CDR3nt: TGTGCCAGCAGTGACAGACTAGCGGGAGCCTACGAGCAGTACTTC
j_gene: TRBJ2-7
v_gene: TRBV6-1
d_gene: TRBD2
abundance: few

CDR3aa: CAWTGGTSSPLHF
CDR3nt: TGTGCCTGGACGGGCGGGACGAGTTCACCCCTCCACTTT
j_gene: TRBJ1-6
v_gene: TRBV30
d_gene: NA
abundance: once

CDR3aa: CSASGFEQFF
CDR3nt: TGCAGTGCTAGTGGGTTCGAGCAGTTCTTC
j_gene: TRBJ2-1
v_gene: TRBV20-1
d_gene: NA
abundance: NA

CDR3aa: CASRRRQPSSTDTQYF
CDR3nt: TGTGCCAGCAGACGACGACAGCCTTCTAGCACAGATACGCAGTATTTT
j_gene: TRBJ2-3
v_gene: TRBV11-3
d_gene: NA
abundance: NA

CDR3aa: CASRASSYNEQFF
CDR3nt: TGTGCCAGCAGGGCTAGTTCCTACAATGAGCAGTTCTTC
j_gene: TRBJ2-1
v_gene: TRBV14
d_gene: NA
abundance: NA

CDR3aa: CASSHLGTGGDEQYF
CDR3nt: TGTGCCAGCAGCCACCTAGGGACAGGGGGAGACGAGCAGTACTTC
j_gene: TRBJ2-7
v_gene: TRBV4-2
d_gene: TRBD1
abundance: NA

CDR3aa: CASSLPPGLADTQYF
CDR3nt: TGTGCCAGCAGTCTTCCCCCAGGGCTCGCAGATACGCAGTATTTT
j_gene: TRBJ2-3
v_gene: TRBV27
d_gene: NA
abundance: NA

CDR3aa: CASSRESSPPTVF
CDR3nt: TGCGCCAGCAGCCGGGAGAGCTCCCCCCCTACAGTCTTT
j_gene: TRBJ2-3
v_gene: TRBV4-1
d_gene: NA
abundance: NA

CDR3aa: CASSPPTEAFF
CDR3nt: TGTGCCAGCAGCCCACCCACTGAAGCTTTCTTT
j_gene: TRBJ1-1
v_gene: TRBV6-1
d_gene: NA
abundance: NA

CDR3aa: CASSVATRLTDTQYF
CDR3nt: TGTGCCAGCAGCGTAGCGACTAGATTGACAGATACGCAGTATTTT
j_gene: TRBJ2-3
v_gene: TRBV9
d_gene: NA
abundance: NA

CDR3aa: CASSLNSQLAGFVTQYF
CDR3nt: TGTGCCAGCAGCTTAAATTCCCAACTAGCGGGATTCGTGACCCAGTACTTC
j_gene: TRBJ2-5
v_gene: TRBV7-6
d_gene: TRBD2
abundance: NA

CDR3aa: CAWKQDYGYTF
CDR3nt: TGTGCCTGGAAACAGGACTATGGCTACACCTTC
j_gene: TRBJ1-2
v_gene: TRBV30
d_gene: NA
abundance: NA

CDR3aa: CASSKGTDYNEQFF
CDR3nt: TGTGCCAGTAGTAAGGGGACAGATTACAATGAGCAGTTCTTC
j_gene: TRBJ2-1
v_gene: TRBV19
d_gene: TRBD1
abundance: once

CDR3aa: CASSQGGRANEQYF
CDR3nt: TGTGCCAGCAGCCAGGGCGGGAGGGCCAACGAGCAGTACTTC
j_gene: TRBJ2-7
v_gene: TRBV11-2
d_gene: TRBD2
abundance: once

CDR3aa: CASSQGSGTNTYNEQFF
CDR3nt: TGTGCCAGCAGCCAAGGATCCGGGACAAATACCTACAATGAGCAGTTCTTC
j_gene: TRBJ2-1
v_gene: TRBV14
d_gene: NA
abundance: NA

CDR3aa: CASSDSRPGPTGKDTQYF
CDR3nt: TGTGCCAGCAGTGACTCGAGGCCGGGACCCACCGGGAAAGATACGCAGTATTTT
j_gene: TRBJ2-3
v_gene: TRBV6-4
d_gene: NA
abundance: NA

CDR3aa: CASRRISYNEQFF
CDR3nt: TGTGCCAGCAGAAGGATTTCCTACAATGAGCAGTTCTTC
j_gene: TRBJ2-1
v_gene: TRBV28
d_gene: NA
abundance: NA

CDR3aa: CASSYTSGTFYEQYF
CDR3nt: TGTGCCAGCAGTTATACTAGCGGAACCTTCTACGAGCAGTACTTC
j_gene: TRBJ2-7
v_gene: TRBV6-5
d_gene: TRBD2
abundance: NA

CDR3aa: CGGPITNTGELFF
CDR3nt: TGTGGAGGGCCAATAACGAACACCGGGGAGCTGTTTTTT
j_gene: TRBJ2-2
v_gene: TRBV21-1
d_gene: NA
abundance: NA

CDR3aa: CASYSRSSYEQYF
CDR3nt: TGTGCCAGCTACTCGCGGTCATCCTACGAGCAGTACTTC
j_gene: TRBJ2-7
v_gene: TRBV28
d_gene: NA
abundance: NA

CDR3aa: CASKHRDSYEQYF
CDR3nt: TGTGCCAGCAAGCACCGGGACTCCTACGAGCAGTACTTC
j_gene: TRBJ2-7
v_gene: TRBV6-6
d_gene: NA
abundance: NA

CDR3aa: CASSPHLLATTDTQYF
CDR3nt: TGTGCCAGCAGCCCCCACCTCCTAGCAACCACAGATACGCAGTATTTT
j_gene: TRBJ2-3
v_gene: TRBV7-9
d_gene: NA
abundance: NA

CDR3aa: CSATTSAGYEQYF
CDR3nt: TGCAGCGCAACTACTAGCGCTGGGTACGAGCAGTACTTC
j_gene: TRBJ2-7
v_gene: TRBV29-1
d_gene: TRBD2
abundance: NA

CDR3aa: CASSPPQGRGFYGYTF
CDR3nt: TGTGCCAGCAGTCCACCACAGGGGAGGGGATTCTATGGCTACACCTTC
j_gene: TRBJ1-2
v_gene: TRBV28
d_gene: TRBD1
abundance: NA

CDR3aa: CSADGNTIYF
CDR3nt: TGCAGTGCTGATGGAAACACCATATATTTT
j_gene: TRBJ1-3
v_gene: TRBV20-1
d_gene: NA
abundance: NA

CDR3aa: CASSQEGGGRKRKTVF
CDR3nt: TGCGCCAGCAGCCAAGAGGGGGGCGGGAGGAAACGAAAAACTGTTTTT
j_gene: TRBJ1-4
v_gene: TRBV4-3
d_gene: NA
abundance: NA